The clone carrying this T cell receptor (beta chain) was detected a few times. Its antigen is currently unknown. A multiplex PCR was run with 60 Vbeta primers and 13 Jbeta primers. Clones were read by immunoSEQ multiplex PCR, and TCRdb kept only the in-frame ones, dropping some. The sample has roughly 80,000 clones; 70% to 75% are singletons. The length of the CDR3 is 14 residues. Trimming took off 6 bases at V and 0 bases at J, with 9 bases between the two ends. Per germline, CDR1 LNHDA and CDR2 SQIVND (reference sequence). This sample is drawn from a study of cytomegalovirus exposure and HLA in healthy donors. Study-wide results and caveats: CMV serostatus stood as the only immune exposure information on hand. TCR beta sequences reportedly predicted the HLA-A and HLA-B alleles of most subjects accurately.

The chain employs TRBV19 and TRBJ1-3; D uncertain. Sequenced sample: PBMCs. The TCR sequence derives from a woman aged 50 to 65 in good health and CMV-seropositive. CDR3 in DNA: TGTGCCAGTAGCCGACGGAGCTCTGGAAACACCATATATTTT. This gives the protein CASSRRSSGNTIYF.